The rows below give T cell receptor beta chains drawn from one sample of a study of cytomegalovirus exposure and HLA in healthy donors. Using immunoSEQ multiplex PCR, the repertoire was profiled, and TCRdb retains in-frame clones only, with some absent. The repertoire holds fewer than 200,000 clones, with 95% to 96% as singletons. The sample was PBMCs. The source is a woman aged 18-35 years in good health and CMV-seronegative. Both conserved end residues are part of each CDR3.

v_gene	CDR3aa
TRBV4-3	CASSQDAGGTNYGYTF
TRBV4-1	CASSPVLGTGIFQPQHF
TRBV5-1	CASSPRQGIPDTQYF
TRBV5-4	CASSGRWLAGGLTDTQYF
TRBV10-3	CAISFQGETQYF
TRBV6-6	CASSTYRGGYGYTF
TRBV7-9	CASSGTGPQPQHF
TRBV4-1	CASSQDRLGQGIDQPQHF
TRBV2	CASSQLAARGTGELFF
TRBV6-5	CASRIQGELFF
TRBV9	CASSRGTGSYEQYF
TRBV4-2	CASSQETGLGTGELFF
TRBV7-2	CASSFYKDRAYEQYF
TRBV27	CASRKTHDITNTEAFF
TRBV6-1	CASSEVAGSMYEQYF
TRBV29-1	CSVTLREDLGYNEQFF
TRBV9	CASSVGLAGERSYTF
TRBV5-1	CASSAFAGRYEQYF
TRBV4-2	CASSQNNSPLHF